Presented here are 15 T cell receptor beta chains from one specimen sequenced in a study of blood T cell repertoires in COVID-19. The protocol was immunoSEQ multiplex PCR, while the TCRdb copy is restricted to in-frame clones and leaves out a portion. The data hold 350,000 to 450,000 clones, with approximately 90% observed a single time. Sequencing was done on a sample of PBMCs or T cells enriched from blood (not recorded which). All receptors derive from a man aged 25 to 40 who had recovered from COVID-19.

The chain joins TRBV6-5 to TRBJ1-2; D remains unclear. Germline V gives CDR1 MNHEY, CDR2 SVGAGI. The V end was cut by 8 bases, the J end by 0 bases, with 4 bases between. The CDR3 is 11 amino acids. CDR3 in amino acids: CASGTNYGYTF. Here the CDR3 DNA reads TGTGCCAGCGGCACTAACTATGGCTACACCTTC.

CDR3 coding DNA: TGTGCCAGCAGAGGGACAGGGGGCATCTACGAGCAGTACTTC. Its protein is CASRGTGGIYEQYF. This chain uses TRBV2 with TRBJ2-7; TRBD1 matches at 12 bases. The J segment lost 3 bases and the V segment lost 6 bases, leaving 3 bases of the junction unmatched. Germline values: CDR1 SNHLY, CDR2 FYNNEI. This CDR3 has 14 residues.

J is TRBJ2-1 and V is TRBV9; D is perhaps TRBD2 (6 bases). Deletions cut 0 bases from V and 0 bases from J, with 22 bases between. The CDR3 runs 20 residues. Germline-derived CDR1 and CDR2 are SGDLS and YYNGEE. The CDR3 DNA follows: TGTGCCAGCAGCGTAGGTTCGCGGACGGGACTCCTTGGCTCCTACAATGAGCAGTTCTTC. Encoded protein: CASSVGSRTGLLGSYNEQFF. Looking up the rest from reference TRBV9 and TRBJ2-1 gives the full variable domain: DSGVTQTPKHLITATGQRVTLRCSPRSGDLSVYWYQQSLDQGLQFLIQYYNGEERAKGNILERFSAQQFPDLHSELNLSSLELGDSALYFCASSVGSRTGLLGSYNEQFFGPGTRLTVL.

V is TRBV9 and J is TRBJ2-1, with 10 bases identical to TRBD2. The CDR3 loop spans 15 amino acids. Germline loops: CDR1 SGDLS, CDR2 YYNGEE. Germline trimming cut 0 bases from V and 7 bases from J; bases unmatched to any gene: 4. The CDR3 nucleotides are TGTGCCAGCAGCGTAGCAGCGGGAGGGTATAATGAGCAGTTCTTC. Protein product: CASSVAAGGYNEQFF.

The chain joins TRBV6-5 to TRBJ1-5; TRBD1 matches 7 bases. Germline V gives CDR1 MNHEY, CDR2 SVGAGI. The CDR3 loop spans 13 amino acids. Losses at the gene ends were 7 bases for V and 2 bases for J; bases not matched to a gene: 2. CDR3: CASKGTGNQPQHF. CDR3 nucleotides: TGTGCCAGCAAGGGGACAGGCAATCAGCCCCAGCATTTT.

V gene TRBV18 combines with J gene TRBJ2-7, with 10 bases identical to TRBD2. Trimming took 5 bases from V and 5 from J; bases not matched to a gene: 6. Germline V lookup: CDR1 KGHSH, CDR2 LQKENI. The CDR3 spans 14 residues. CDR3 sequence: CASSAASGGHEQYF. The CDR3 DNA sequence: TGTGCCAGCTCAGCCGCTAGCGGGGGCCACGAGCAGTACTTC.

The chain combines TRBV18 with TRBJ2-5, with a possible D match to TRBD1 (6 bases). The germline V gene encodes CDR1 KGHSH and CDR2 LQKENI. Trimming left V 3 bases short and J 6 bases short, with 8 bases between. The CDR3 consists of 12 residues. The CDR3 spells CASSPGAQTQYF. The CDR3 DNA sequence: TGTGCCAGCTCACCGGGGGCACAGACCCAGTACTTC.

The chain employs TRBV27 and TRBJ1-1, with D possibly TRBD1 on 5 matching bases. Trimming shortened V by 6 bases and J by 4 bases, and 18 bases separated the two germline ends. CDR3 size: 15 residues. Germline lookup yields CDR1 MNHEY and CDR2 SMNVEV (reference sequence). CDR3 DNA: TGTGCCAGCAGACTTGACAGCCGCCAGAGCACTGAAGCTTTCTTT. It encodes CASRLDSRQSTEAFF.

The rearrangement links TRBV9 to TRBJ2-1, with D hard to call. The V end was cut by 4 bases, the J end by 0 bases, with 14 bases between. The CDR3 extends over 16 amino acids. Germline-derived CDR1 and CDR2 are SGDLS and YYNGEE. CDR3 nucleotides: TGTGCCAGCAGCCCCCCTGGGCTGAGCTCCTACAATGAGCAGTTCTTC. Translating gives CASSPPGLSSYNEQFF.

The chain links TRBV23-1 to TRBJ2-5, with 8 bases aligning to TRBD1. TRBV23-1 is annotated as an ORF whose role is uncertain. This CDR3 is 15 amino acids long. With V trimmed by 3 bases and J by 8 bases, 11 bases remained unmatched. The CDR3 loop reads CASSHQQGGPGTQYF. CDR3 sequence (DNA): TGCGCCAGCAGTCACCAACAGGGGGGTCCCGGCACCCAGTACTTC.

The CDR3 DNA reads as TGTGCCAGCAGCTCCCCAGGGACGGGAGGGTACGAGCAGTACTTC. It translates to CASSSPGTGGYEQYF. The rearrangement joins TRBV7-2 to TRBJ2-7, with 8 positions matching TRBD2. The CDR3 consists of 15 residues. CDR1 is SGHTA, CDR2 FQGNSA, per germline. Germline trimming cut 4 bases from V and 4 bases from J; bases unmatched to any gene: 9.

The chain combines TRBV19 with TRBJ1-1, with TRBD1 identical over 12 bases. After removal of 6 bases from V and 7 bases from J, the junction contained 12 bases not matched to a gene. This CDR3 has 16 residues. Per germline, CDR1 LNHDA and CDR2 SQIVND (reference sequence). The CDR3 spells CASSPSAGTGGNEAFF. For the CDR3, the DNA is TGTGCCAGTAGCCCTAGTGCCGGGACAGGGGGCAATGAAGCTTTCTTT.

The chain recombines TRBV7-2 with TRBJ2-2, with 7 bases identical to TRBD1. The CDR3 loop spans 15 amino acids. V lost 1 base to trimming and J lost 7 bases; unmatched junction nucleotides: 6. Per germline, CDR1 SGHTA and CDR2 FQGNSA. The CDR3 region has the DNA TGTGCCAGCAGCTTAGTTTTAGGGGGCAGCGGGGAGCTGTTTTTT. This codes for CASSLVLGGSGELFF.

This chain connects TRBV7-8 to TRBJ1-5; the D is unclear. The germline CDR1 and CDR2 sequences are SGHVS and FQNEAQ. The V end was cut by 1 base, the J end by 5 bases, with 15 bases between. This CDR3 region has 16 residues. The CDR3 region is CASSLEPPPMDQPQHF. DNA of the CDR3: TGTGCCAGCAGCTTAGAGCCCCCTCCTATGGATCAGCCCCAGCATTTT.

The CDR3 region has the DNA TGTGCCAGCGGTGCTCGAGGAGGAACCTACGAGCAGTACTTC. Residues: CASGARGGTYEQYF. The chain combines TRBV18 with TRBJ2-7; tentative D call: TRBD2 (5 bases). V lost 8 bases and J 2 bases, leaving 16 bases between the germline ends. The germline V gene has CDR1 KGHSH and CDR2 LQKENI. The CDR3 extends over 14 amino acids.